Described below is a single T cell receptor (beta chain) sequence and its context. The antigen is unknown. Profiling relied on immunoSEQ multiplex PCR, and the TCRdb table lists in-frame clones only, not all of them. The table lists tens of thousands of clones, about 88% of them singletons, with around a tenth in the top ten. Each and every patient relapsed after autologous stem cell transplantation, and patients got differing brentuximab vedotin exposure. The best responses consisted of complete response, partial response or progressive disease. The V segment lost 4 bases and the J segment 9 bases; nucleotides outside the gene matches: 7. CDR1 and CDR2 (germline): MNHNS, SASEGT. The CDR3 sequence is 13 residues long. The entry originates in a study of PD-1 blockade in classical Hodgkin lymphoma. Overall study results and limits: Before treatment, TCR diversity in newly diagnosed patients was reportedly lower than in healthy donors. Patients starting nivolumab less than 1 year after ASCT had lower diversity and were excluded from later analyses. Unlike CD8+ TCR diversity, which did not rise significantly by C4D1, CD4+ TCR diversity did.

The V call is TRBV6-1, the J call TRBJ1-1, with TRBD1 matching over 8 bases. Sequences were derived from peripheral blood mononuclear cells (PBMCs), sampled before the second cycle of nivolumab. The sequence came from a human donor with classical Hodgkin lymphoma. DNA for the CDR3: TGTGCCAGCAGTGCCGACAGGGGAGTTAAAGCTTTCTTT. Amino acids: CASSADRGVKAFF.